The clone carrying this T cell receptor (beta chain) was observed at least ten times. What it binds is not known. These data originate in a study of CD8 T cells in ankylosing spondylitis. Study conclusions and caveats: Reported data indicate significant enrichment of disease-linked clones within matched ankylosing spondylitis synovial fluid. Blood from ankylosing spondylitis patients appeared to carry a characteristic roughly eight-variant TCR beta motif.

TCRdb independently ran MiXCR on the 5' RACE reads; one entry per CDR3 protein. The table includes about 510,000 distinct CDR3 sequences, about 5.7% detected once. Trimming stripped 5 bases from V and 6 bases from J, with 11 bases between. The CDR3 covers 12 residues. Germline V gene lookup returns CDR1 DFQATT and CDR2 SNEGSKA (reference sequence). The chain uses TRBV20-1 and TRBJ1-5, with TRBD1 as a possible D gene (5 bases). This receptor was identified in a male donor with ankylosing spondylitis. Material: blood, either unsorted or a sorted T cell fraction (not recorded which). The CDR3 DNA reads TGCAGTGCTGTTCCAGGGTTTCAGCCCCAGCATTTT. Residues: CSAVPGFQPQHF.